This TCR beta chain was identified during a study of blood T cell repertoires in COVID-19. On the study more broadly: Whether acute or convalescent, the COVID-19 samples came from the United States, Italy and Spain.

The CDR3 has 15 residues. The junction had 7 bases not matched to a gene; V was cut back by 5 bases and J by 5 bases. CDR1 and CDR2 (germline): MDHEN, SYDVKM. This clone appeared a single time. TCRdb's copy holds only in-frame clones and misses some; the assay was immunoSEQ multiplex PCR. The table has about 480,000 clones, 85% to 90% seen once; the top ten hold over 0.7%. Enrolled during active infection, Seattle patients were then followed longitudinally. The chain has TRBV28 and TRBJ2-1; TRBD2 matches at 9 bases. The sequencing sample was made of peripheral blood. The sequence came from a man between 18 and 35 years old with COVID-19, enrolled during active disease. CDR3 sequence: CASSPHASGDNEQFF. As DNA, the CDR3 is TGTGCCAGCAGTCCCCACGCTAGCGGGGACAATGAGCAGTTCTTC.